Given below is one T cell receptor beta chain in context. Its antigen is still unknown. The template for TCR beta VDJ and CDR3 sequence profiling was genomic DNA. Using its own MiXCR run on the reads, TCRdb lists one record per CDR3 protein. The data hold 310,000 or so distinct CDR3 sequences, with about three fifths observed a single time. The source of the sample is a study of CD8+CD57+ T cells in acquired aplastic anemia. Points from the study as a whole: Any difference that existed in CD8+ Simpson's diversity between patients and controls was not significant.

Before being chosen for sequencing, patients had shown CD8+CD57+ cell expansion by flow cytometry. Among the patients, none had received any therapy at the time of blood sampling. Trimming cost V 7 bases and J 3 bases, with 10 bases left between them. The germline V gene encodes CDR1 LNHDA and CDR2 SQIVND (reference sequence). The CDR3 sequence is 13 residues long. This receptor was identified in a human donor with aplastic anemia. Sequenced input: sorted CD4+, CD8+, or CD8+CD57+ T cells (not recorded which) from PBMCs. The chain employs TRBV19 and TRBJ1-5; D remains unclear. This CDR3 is CASKQSNNQPQHF. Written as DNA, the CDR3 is TGTGCCAGTAAACAATCTAACAATCAGCCCCAGCATTTT.